These 6 T cell receptor beta chains were all obtained from the same sample, sequenced in a study of T cell clones after liver transplantation. TCRdb's table, derived via immunoSEQ multiplex PCR, lists solely in-frame clones and lacks some. The profile shows 68,000 or so clones, under 90% of them singletons. Sequencing used CD4+ T cells from blood, obtained before liver transplant. The receptors originated from a human donor who received a liver transplant.

The rearrangement uses TRBV5-1 and TRBJ1-2; perhaps TRBD1 as D (5 bases). The CDR3 is 14 residues long. V lost 0 bases and J 8 bases, leaving 14 bases between the germline ends. The germline CDR1 and CDR2 sequences are SGHRS and YFSETQ. The CDR3 DNA follows: TGCGCCAGCAGCTTGGTCGTCCAGGGATCCGGCTACACCTTC. Translated, it gives CASSLVVQGSGYTF. Using reference TRBV5-1 and TRBJ1-2 for the parts outside the CDR3, the full variable domain is KAGVTQTPRYLIKTRGQQVTLSCSPISGHRSVSWYQQTPGQGLQFLFEYFSETQRNKGNFPGRFSGRQFSNSRSEMNVSTLELGDSALYLCASSLVVQGSGYTFGSGTRLTVV.

The genes are TRBV7-9 and TRBJ1-1, with unresolved D. Deletions cut 5 bases from V and 0 bases from J, with 13 bases between. Germline values: CDR1 SEHNR, CDR2 FQNEAQ (reference sequence). The CDR3 covers 15 residues. The CDR3: CASSNRKLLNTEAFF. The CDR3 DNA sequence: TGTGCCAGCAGCAATCGGAAACTGTTGAACACTGAAGCTTTCTTT.

This clone was counted a few times. This rearrangement joins TRBV14 to TRBJ2-2; 16 positions agree with TRBD2. The ends lost 3 bases at V and 5 bases at J; junction bases unmatched: 3. This CDR3 contains 17 residues. CDR1 is SGHDN and CDR2 is FVKESK in the germline V gene. The CDR3 loop reads CASSQPGLAGGTGELFF. DNA of the CDR3: TGTGCCAGCAGCCAGCCGGGACTAGCGGGAGGGACCGGGGAGCTGTTTTTT.

The rearrangement joins TRBV18 to TRBJ2-7; TRBD1 matches at 9 bases. This CDR3 region has 14 residues. After removal of 3 bases from V and 3 bases from J, the junction contained 3 bases not matched to a gene. CDR1 KGHSH and CDR2 LQKENI come from the germline V gene. The CDR3 region has the DNA TGTGCCAGCTCACCCGGGACAGGGAACTACGAGCAGTACTTC. This gives the protein CASSPGTGNYEQYF.

This clone has only one observation. For the CDR3, the DNA is TGCAGCGTTGATGAGGGGAATGAGCAGTTCTTC. Its translation: CSVDEGNEQFF. This chain connects TRBV29-1 to TRBJ2-1; D is possibly TRBD1 or TRBD2 (5 bases each). This CDR3 contains 11 residues. V lost 3 bases, J lost 7 bases, and 7 bases lay in between. Germline-derived CDR1 and CDR2 are SQVTM and ANQGSEA.

About this clone: The identical CDR3 is also encoded by other nucleotide sequences in the sample. This chain connects TRBV6-5 to TRBJ1-1; 7 bases match TRBD1. The trim removed 5 bases at V and 4 bases at J, leaving 7 bases unmatched. Germline lookup yields CDR1 MNHEY and CDR2 SVGAGI. The CDR3 totals 14 residues. The CDR3 region has the DNA TGTGCCAGCAGTCAGACAGGGACGGGCACTGAAGCTTTCTTT. Its protein is CASSQTGTGTEAFF.